These 10 T cell receptor beta chains were all obtained from the same sample, sequenced in a study of technical replicates of blood from a handful of donors. Assay: immunoSEQ multiplex PCR; the TCRdb copy retains only in-frame clones and omits some. Here the sample spans some 57,000 clones, about 97% being singletons. Sequencing used T cells isolated from PBMCs. Receptors were obtained from a human donor in good health.

This clone was seen a single time. The rearrangement links TRBV7-8 to TRBJ2-1; 7 bases align to TRBD1. V trimming: 0 bases; J trimming: 7 bases; junction bases outside the gene matches: 18. The CDR3 is made up of 19 amino acids. Germline V gene data show CDR1 as SGHVS and CDR2 as FQNEAQ. The CDR3 is CASSLAARRQGRRRNEQFF. The DNA for the CDR3 is TGTGCCAGCAGCTTAGCGGCAAGAAGACAGGGCCGTCGGCGGAATGAGCAGTTCTTC.

The chain is built from TRBV7-9 and TRBJ2-7, with D maybe TRBD1 (6 bases). V dropped 4 bases and J dropped 3 bases, with 13 bases sitting between them. CDR3 length: 14 amino acids. Germline-derived CDR1 and CDR2 are SEHNR and FQNEAQ (reference sequence). CDR3 DNA: TGTGCCAGCAGCTCCCTGGACAGTTTCTACGAGCAGTACTTC. Its protein is CASSSLDSFYEQYF.

The chain recombines TRBV4-2 with TRBJ1-6; the match to TRBD1 covers 8 bases. Germline CDR1 LGHNA, CDR2 YNFKEQ. Unmatched junction bases numbered 11, after V lost 1 base and J lost 9 bases. The CDR3 spans 17 residues. The CDR3 region is CASSQGNDDRGRSPLHF. The CDR3 DNA reads TGTGCCAGCAGCCAAGGTAATGATGACAGGGGACGTTCACCCCTCCACTTT.

The chain has TRBV7-9 and TRBJ2-7; possibly TRBD1 for D (6 bases). This CDR3 comprises 16 residues. The V end was cut by 5 bases, the J end by 2 bases, with 19 bases between. From germline, CDR1 is SEHNR and CDR2 FQNEAQ (reference sequence). This chain's CDR3 is CASSRYTGQRTYEQYF. DNA for the CDR3: TGTGCCAGCAGCCGTTATACAGGACAGAGGACCTACGAGCAGTACTTC.

The J gene is TRBJ2-7, the V gene TRBV28, with 13 bases matching TRBD2. Germline CDR1 and CDR2: MDHEN and SYDVKM. This CDR3 has 15 amino acids. Germline trimming cut 4 bases from V and 5 bases from J; bases unmatched to any gene: 5. The CDR3 sequence: CASSSRTSGSDEQYF. The CDR3 DNA sequence: TGTGCCAGCAGTTCGCGGACTAGCGGGAGCGACGAGCAGTACTTC.

Only one count was recorded for this clone. The chain joins TRBV11-3 to TRBJ2-7, with 8 bases fitting TRBD1. Germline V gene lookup returns CDR1 SGHNT and CDR2 YENEEA. CDR3 length: 12 amino acids. The V segment lost 5 bases and the J segment 6 bases; nucleotides outside the gene matches: 3. CDR3 DNA: TGTGCCAGCAGCAGACAGGGGACCGAGCAGTACTTC. Its translation is CASSRQGTEQYF. Complete variable domain (other parts from reference TRBV11-3 and TRBJ2-7): EAGVVQSPRYKIIEKKQPVAFWCNPISGHNTLYWYLQNLGQGPELLIRYENEEAVDDSQLPKDRFSAERLKGVDSTLKIQPAELGDSAVYLCASSRQGTEQYFGPGTRLTVT.

The chain links TRBV9 to TRBJ2-1; TRBD2 matches 7 bases. CDR3 length: 15 residues. Looked up from germline, CDR1 is SGDLS and CDR2 is YYNGEE. Trimming at V came to 4 bases and at J to 4 bases, leaving 8 bases not matched to a gene. The chain's CDR3 is CASSFQWEGYNEQFF. CDR3 sequence (DNA): TGTGCCAGCAGCTTCCAGTGGGAGGGGTACAATGAGCAGTTCTTC.

The rearrangement uses TRBV7-9 and TRBJ1-1; no clear D. Germline loops: CDR1 SEHNR, CDR2 FQNEAQ (reference sequence). The CDR3 has 14 residues. The ends were cut back, 5 bases at V and 6 bases at J, with 16 bases in the middle. Here the CDR3 reads CASSPNSLEPEAFF. The DNA for the CDR3 is TGTGCCAGCAGCCCCAATTCCCTAGAACCTGAAGCTTTCTTT. Looking up the rest from reference TRBV7-9 and TRBJ1-1 gives the full variable domain: DTGVSQNPRHKITKRGQNVTFRCDPISEHNRLYWYRQTLGQGPEFLTYFQNEAQLEKSRLLSDRFSAERPKGSFSTLEIQRTEQGDSAMYLCASSPNSLEPEAFFGQGTRLTVV.

The V call is TRBV6-6, the J call TRBJ2-1; the match to TRBD2 covers 7 bases. Germline CDR1 MNHNY, CDR2 SVGAGI (reference sequence). The CDR3 is 13 amino acids. Unmatched junction bases numbered 4, after V lost 11 bases and J lost 0 bases. CDR3 bases: TGTGCCGCGGGGGATAGCTCCTACAATGAGCAGTTCTTC. As protein: CAAGDSSYNEQFF.

CDR3 nucleotide sequence: TGCGCCAGCAGCATTTTCAGGGATTCCGGGCAACTGTTTTTT. Translated: CASSIFRDSGQLFF. This chain connects TRBV5-1 to TRBJ1-4, with a possible D match to TRBD1 (5 bases). The CDR3 is made up of 14 amino acids. CDR1 is SGHRS, CDR2 YFSETQ, per germline. V dropped 4 bases and J dropped 12 bases, with 19 bases sitting between them.